The 26 T cell receptor beta chains reported below all come from one sample, sequenced in a study of post-analysis software for immune sequencing data. Broader study findings: Patients showed TRBV5-6, TRBV5-1 and TRBV20-1 among five TRBV segments more frequent than in controls.

These receptors lack a known antigen. Tagging with unique molecular identifiers was a feature of the TCR beta cDNA libraries. TCRdb redid the calling of the PCR reads with MiXCR, one entry per CDR3 protein. The sample carries some 800,000 distinct CDR3 sequences, about half recorded once. The sample comprised blood. Receptor source: a girl between 5 and 17 years old with multiple sclerosis.

This clonotype was found a few times. The rearrangement uses TRBV2 and TRBJ2-1; 11 bases fit TRBD2. The germline V gene encodes CDR1 SNHLY and CDR2 FYNNEI. There are 15 residues in the CDR3. After removal of 10 bases from V and 0 bases from J, the junction contained 5 bases not matched to a gene. CDR3 DNA sequence: TGTGCCATCACTAGCGGGAGCAGCTCCTACAATGAGCAGTTCTTC. It specifies CAITSGSSSYNEQFF.

V is TRBV29-1 and J is TRBJ2-3; D remains unclear. This CDR3 is 11 amino acids long. V lost 4 bases and J 7 bases, leaving 9 bases between the germline ends. CDR1 and CDR2 (germline): SQVTM, ANQGSEA. CDR3 DNA: TGCAGCGTTGTCCGCGACCATACGCAGTATTTT. Amino acid sequence: CSVVRDHTQYF.

This clonotype has only a few counts. The J gene is TRBJ2-5, the V gene TRBV25-1, with D possibly matching TRBD1 (5 bases). There are 16 residues in the CDR3. Germline V gene lookup returns CDR1 MGHDK and CDR2 SYGVNS. In DNA, the CDR3 is TGTGCGAGCGATTCCACCTCCGGGTCAAGGGGAGAGACCCAGTACTTC. Amino acid sequence: CASDSTSGSRGETQYF.

The chain carries TRBV5-1 and TRBJ2-7; possibly TRBD1 for D (5 bases). The V and J ends lost 3 bases and 2 bases respectively, with 12 bases between them. Germline CDR1 reads SGHRS; CDR2 reads YFSETQ. CDR3 length: 14 amino acids. For the CDR3, the DNA is TGCGCCAGCAGCTCGACAGACCCTCCCTACGAGCAGTACTTC. Translated, it gives CASSSTDPPYEQYF.

The CDR3, as DNA: TGCAGTGCTAGAGATCCCGCGGGAGGGACATACAATGAGCAGTTCTTC. Protein product: CSARDPAGGTYNEQFF. V usage is TRBV20-1 and J usage is TRBJ2-1, with 9 nucleotides matching TRBD2. Germline V CDR1 and CDR2: DFQATT, SNEGSKA (reference sequence). CDR3 size: 16 residues. Germline trimming cut 0 bases from V and 4 bases from J; bases unmatched to any gene: 7.

This clonotype was counted a few times. This chain links TRBV21-1 with TRBJ2-7. TRBV21-1 is reported as a pseudogene. The CDR3 totals 14 residues. The CDR3 DNA follows: TGTGCCAGCGGAAATAGCGGGTGGGTCCTCGAGCAGTACTTC. Protein product: CASGNSGWVLEQYF.

This clonotype has more than one count but fewer than ten. V usage is TRBV28 and J usage is TRBJ1-6, with 8 bases that match TRBD1. The germline CDR1 and CDR2 sequences are MDHEN and SYDVKM. This CDR3 region has 15 residues. V lost 6 bases, J lost 12 bases, and 13 bases stayed unmatched. The CDR3 here is CASSMPGTGFKPLHF. CDR3 nucleotide sequence: TGTGCCAGCAGCATGCCCGGGACAGGCTTCAAACCCCTCCACTTT.

This clonotype has a handful of counts. The genes are TRBV6-6 and TRBJ1-2, with a tentative D call TRBD1 (6 bases). The CDR3 runs to 15 residues. The germline V and J ends were trimmed by 4 bases and 6 bases, with 18 bases remaining between them. Per the germline V gene, CDR1 is MNHNY and CDR2 is SVGAGI (reference sequence). The CDR3: CASSLSSQGGDGYTF. For the CDR3, the DNA is TGTGCCAGCAGTTTAAGTTCACAGGGAGGCGATGGCTACACCTTC.

This clonotype was seen more than once but under ten times. The chain carries TRBV11-2 and TRBJ2-3; weak D call: TRBD2 (5 bases). The CDR3 extends over 14 amino acids. Trimming stripped 6 bases from V and 1 base from J, with 11 bases between. Germline lookup yields CDR1 SGHAT and CDR2 FQNNGV. CDR3 in DNA: TGTGCCAGCAGTCTGGACTGGGGCACAGATACGCAGTATTTT. Its protein is CASSLDWGTDTQYF. Based on the CDR3 plus reference TRBV11-2 and TRBJ2-3, the full variable domain is EAGVAQSPRYKIIEKRQSVAFWCNPISGHATLYWYQQILGQGPKLLIQFQNNGVVDDSQLPKDRFSAERLKGVDSTLKIQPAKLEDSAVYLCASSLDWGTDTQYFGPGTRLTVL.

This clonotype showed up just a few times. CDR3 bases: TGCAGCGTTGGCGAGAACACTGAAGCTTTCTTT. Translated, it gives CSVGENTEAFF. The J gene is TRBJ1-1, the V gene TRBV29-1; D uncertain. CDR1 and CDR2 from the germline V gene are SQVTM and ANQGSEA. This CDR3 has 11 residues. The V and J ends lost 4 bases and 1 base respectively, with 4 bases between them.

This clonotype was counted only a few times. The rearrangement uses TRBV5-1 and TRBJ1-5; weak D call: TRBD1 (5 bases). Germline V gene sequence: CDR1 SGHRS, CDR2 YFSETQ. CDR3 length: 15 amino acids. V lost 1 base and J lost 6, with 14 bases in between. The CDR3 reads CASSLNGARSQPQHF. CDR3 DNA: TGCGCCAGCAGCTTGAATGGGGCGCGGAGTCAGCCCCAGCATTTT.

The gene calls are TRBV6-6 and TRBJ2-7; tentatively, D is TRBD2 (5 bases). This CDR3 spans 17 amino acids. CDR1 and CDR2 (germline): MNHNY, SVGAGI (reference sequence). The V gene lost 0 bases and the J gene lost 1 base, with 16 bases spanning the gap. CDR3 region: CASSYSSPRLLSYEQYF. DNA of the CDR3: TGTGCCAGCAGTTACTCGAGTCCGCGACTATTATCCTACGAGCAGTACTTC.

The CDR3 sequence: CASSGDQQFF. Here the CDR3 DNA reads TGTGCCAGCAGTGGGGACCAGCAGTTCTTC. V and J are TRBV12-3 or TRBV12-4 and TRBJ2-1; D tentatively reads TRBD1 or TRBD2 (5 bases each). The length of the CDR3 is 10 residues. Between the trimmed V and J ends, which lost 5 bases and 11 bases, there was a span of 7 bases.

This clonotype was observed a handful of times. This rearrangement joins TRBV27 to TRBJ2-1; 8 bases line up with TRBD2. The CDR3 has 15 amino acids. Germline V gene sequence: CDR1 MNHEY, CDR2 SMNVEV (reference sequence). J lost 3 bases, V lost 6 bases, and 7 bases had no gene match. CDR3 in amino acids: CASSRAGEVYNEQFF. In DNA, the CDR3 is TGTGCCAGCAGCCGAGCGGGAGAGGTCTACAATGAGCAGTTCTTC.

J is TRBJ2-2 and V is TRBV25-1; the D gene is possibly TRBD1 (5 bases). Germline V lookup: CDR1 MGHDK, CDR2 SYGVNS. V lost 3 bases and J lost 6, with 14 bases in between. The CDR3 loop spans 15 amino acids. The CDR3 DNA reads as TGTGCCAGCAGTGATCTCCGGCAGGGCGCCGGGGAGCTGTTTTTT. Encoded protein: CASSDLRQGAGELFF.

V is TRBV4-2 and J is TRBJ2-7, with TRBD2 identical over 10 bases. The CDR3 has 17 amino acids. V lost 4 bases, J lost 1 base, and 10 bases stayed unmatched. Germline V lookup: CDR1 LGHNA, CDR2 YNFKEQ. DNA for the CDR3: TGTGCCAGCAGCCCCGATCTAGCGGGAGTATGGTCCTACGAGCAGTACTTC. It codes for CASSPDLAGVWSYEQYF.

J is TRBJ2-5 and V is TRBV14; a possible D gene is TRBD1 (7 bases). Trimming pared 2 bases from V and 8 bases from J, leaving 21 bases between. Germline CDR1 reads SGHDN; CDR2 reads FVKESK. The CDR3 is made up of 16 amino acids. The CDR3 is CASSQRGTAGRVTQYF. In DNA form, the CDR3 reads TGTGCCAGCAGCCAACGGGGGACAGCTGGAAGAGTTACCCAGTACTTC.

The chain is built from TRBV12-3 or TRBV12-4 and TRBJ2-5; D call uncertain. Judging by the DNA end, TRBJ2-7 fits better; the J call may be wrong. This CDR3 has 13 residues. DNA of the CDR3: TGTGCCAGCACGAGCGACGAACCCTACGAGCAGTACTTC. Translating it yields CASTSDEPYEQYF.

The rearrangement links TRBV5-6 to TRBJ2-5; 10 bases match TRBD2. Germline CDR1 and CDR2: SGHDT and YYEEEE. Trimming at V came to 4 bases and at J to 2 bases, leaving 5 bases not matched to a gene. This CDR3 region has 15 residues. The CDR3 region has the DNA TGTGCCAGCAGCGGCGGACTAGCGGAACAAGAGACCCAGTACTTC. This encodes CASSGGLAEQETQYF.

The gene calls are TRBV5-1 and TRBJ2-3; 12 bases are shared with TRBD2. Germline trimming cut 4 bases from V and 6 bases from J; bases unmatched to any gene: 9. The germline V gene encodes CDR1 SGHRS and CDR2 YFSETQ. CDR3 length: 16 residues. The CDR3 protein is CASSQELAGGGDTQYF. The CDR3 DNA is TGCGCCAGCAGCCAGGAACTAGCGGGAGGCGGGGATACGCAGTATTTT.

The rearrangement uses TRBV7-9 and TRBJ2-3; D is perhaps TRBD2 (6 bases). V lost 4 bases, J lost 0 bases, and 26 bases lay in between. The germline V gene encodes CDR1 SEHNR and CDR2 FQNEAQ (reference sequence). This CDR3 comprises 20 residues. In DNA form, the CDR3 reads TGTGCCAGCAGCTCAGAGCGGGTCCGTAGATTCTCCCACAGCACAGATACGCAGTATTTT. As protein: CASSSERVRRFSHSTDTQYF.

The rearrangement uses TRBV6-5 and TRBJ1-1; no clear D gene. Germline V gene sequence: CDR1 MNHEY, CDR2 SVGAGI. The CDR3 runs to 17 residues. Trimming stripped 2 bases from V and 0 bases from J, with 16 bases between. For the CDR3, the DNA is TGTGCCAGCAGTTACCAAGGGCTGGGATTAGTGAACACTGAAGCTTTCTTT. It specifies CASSYQGLGLVNTEAFF.

The chain uses TRBV19 and TRBJ2-1; 10 nucleotides agree with TRBD2. J was trimmed by 7 bases and V by 3 bases; bases with no gene match: 3. The CDR3 covers 14 residues. Germline assignment: CDR1 LNHDA and CDR2 SQIVND (reference sequence). The CDR3, as DNA: TGTGCCAGTAGTATCCCGGGACTAGCGAATGAGCAGTTCTTC. Its translation: CASSIPGLANEQFF.

The sample holds a few counts of this clonotype. The gene calls are TRBV12-3 or TRBV12-4 and TRBJ2-5; D call uncertain. V dropped 5 bases and J dropped 1 base, with 14 bases sitting between them. The CDR3 extends over 15 amino acids. The CDR3 here is CASSPFSITQETQYF. The CDR3 DNA reads TGTGCCAGCAGTCCCTTCTCAATAACCCAAGAGACCCAGTACTTC.

The rearrangement uses TRBV20-1 and TRBJ1-2; D gene ambiguous. Germline V CDR1 and CDR2: DFQATT, SNEGSKA (reference sequence). The CDR3 covers 14 residues. The V gene lost 5 bases and the J gene lost 5 bases, with 18 bases spanning the gap. The CDR3 loop reads CSAGLGQSFYGYTF. CDR3 nucleotides: TGCAGTGCTGGCCTCGGGCAGAGTTTTTATGGCTACACCTTC.

This chain joins TRBV5-5 and TRBJ2-5; D is unclear. From germline, CDR1 is SGHKS and CDR2 YYEKEE (reference sequence). There are 15 residues in the CDR3. V was pared by 0 bases and J by 1 base, with 10 bases between. The CDR3 reads CASSLDGVLQETQYF. The DNA for the CDR3 is TGTGCCAGCAGCTTGGATGGGGTTCTCCAAGAGACCCAGTACTTC.